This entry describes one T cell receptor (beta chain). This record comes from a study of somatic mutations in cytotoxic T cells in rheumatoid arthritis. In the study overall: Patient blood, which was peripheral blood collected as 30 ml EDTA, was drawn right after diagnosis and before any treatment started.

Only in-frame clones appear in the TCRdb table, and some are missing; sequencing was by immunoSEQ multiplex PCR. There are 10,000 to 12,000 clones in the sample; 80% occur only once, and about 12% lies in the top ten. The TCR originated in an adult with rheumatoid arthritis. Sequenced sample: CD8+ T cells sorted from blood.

The CDR3 bases are TGTGCCAGCAGCCCGGGGGTTTGGGCAGATACGCAGTATTTT. Residues: CASSPGVWADTQYF. The chain has TRBV7-6 and TRBJ2-3; D is perhaps TRBD2 (6 bases). V was pared by 5 bases and J by 4 bases, with 13 bases between. The CDR3 loop spans 14 amino acids. The germline V gene encodes CDR1 SGHVS and CDR2 FNYEAQ.